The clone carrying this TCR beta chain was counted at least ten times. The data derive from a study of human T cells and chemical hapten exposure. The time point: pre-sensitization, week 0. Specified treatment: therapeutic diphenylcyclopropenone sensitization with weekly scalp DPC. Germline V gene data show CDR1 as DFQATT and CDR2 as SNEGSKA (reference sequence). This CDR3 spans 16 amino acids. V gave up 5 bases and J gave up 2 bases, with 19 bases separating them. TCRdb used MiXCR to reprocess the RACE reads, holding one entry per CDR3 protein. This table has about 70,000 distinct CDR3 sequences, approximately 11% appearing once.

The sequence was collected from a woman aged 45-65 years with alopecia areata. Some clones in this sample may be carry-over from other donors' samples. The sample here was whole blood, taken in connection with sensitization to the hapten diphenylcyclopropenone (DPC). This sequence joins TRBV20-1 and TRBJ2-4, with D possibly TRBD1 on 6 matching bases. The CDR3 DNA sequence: TGCAGTGCTCCGACACAGACAGGCGGAACCAAAAACATTCAGTACTTC. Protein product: CSAPTQTGGTKNIQYF.